The clone carrying this TCR beta chain appeared many times. What it binds is not known. These data come from a study of regulatory T cells in long-lasting Graves disease. The time point: newly diagnosed GD, antithyroid drugs for less than 3 months. RNA isolated from PBMCs was used to make the TCR library. Around 9.1 milliliters of peripheral blood were drawn into EDTA tubes. Whole-study findings and limits: Persistent disease preferred TRBV28, TRBJ1-2 and TRBJ2-5.

The germline CDR1 and CDR2 sequences are LNHDA and SQIVND (reference sequence). This CDR3 comprises 14 residues. J was trimmed by 2 bases and V by 4 bases; bases with no gene match: 0. According to the study, TCR beta libraries were built with iRepertoire HTBI primers and CDR3-region Arm-PCR. TCRdb re-called the multiplex PCR reads through MiXCR, storing one row per CDR3 protein. The sample comprises roughly 610,000 distinct CDR3 sequences, roughly 16% of which are singletons, and roughly 18% rests with the top ten. The sample also formed part of further work on T cells in Graves' hyperthyroidism and ophthalmopathy.

The receptor was derived from a woman aged 30 to 39 with Graves disease. The chain uses TRBV19 and TRBJ2-1; 9 nucleotides agree with TRBD2. The specimen was peripheral blood mononuclear cells (PBMCs), collected at new diagnosis, from a patient treated with antithyroid drugs. For the CDR3, the DNA is TGTGCCAGTAGTACTAGCGGGGCCTACAATGAGCAGTTCTTC. This codes for CASSTSGAYNEQFF.